This TCR beta chain is drawn from a study of beta chain features in type 1 diabetes. Sequencing targeted expressed TCRB transcripts, as all isolated RNA had been reverse transcribed. Assay: immunoSEQ multiplex PCR; the TCRdb copy retains only in-frame clones and omits some. The sample lists tens of thousands of clones, about 32% occurring once. The CDR3 totals 14 residues. Germline CDR1 ENHRY, CDR2 SYGVKD. V lost 8 bases and J 0 bases, leaving 12 bases between the germline ends. The sequencing input was stem cell memory CD4+ T cells from blood. The receptor's source is a woman aged 18-29 years in good health. The V call is TRBV10-3, the J call TRBJ2-3; tentative D call: TRBD2 (5 bases). CDR3 sequence (DNA): TGTGCCATCCGAGCGGAGGTTAGCACAGATACGCAGTATTTT. It yields the protein CAIRAEVSTDTQYF.